This TCR beta chain appears in the sequencing data of a study of long-term antiretroviral therapy in people with HIV. Broader study findings: No data were available on ART adherence, viral resistance or therapy changes. At every time point, clones expanded before ART dominated the repertoire. Compared with controls, HIV repertoires showed narrower CDR3 length ranges.

V lost 3 bases and J 4 bases, leaving 18 bases between the germline ends. Germline V gene data show CDR1 as MNHEY and CDR2 as SVGAGI. The CDR3 runs 16 residues. In regard to this clone: Its antigen is unknown.

Assay version v3.0 of immunoSEQ was used, and it was run at survey level. The study targeted roughly 35,000-50,000 T-cell genomes per sample in sequencing. The repertoire was sequenced with immunoSEQ multiplex PCR; TCRdb's copy has only in-frame clones and lacks some. The data contain about 22,000 clones, roughly 88% of them singletons. Sample: unsorted PBMCs, taken 0.6 years after starting antiretroviral therapy. The rearrangement links TRBV6-5 to TRBJ1-1; D not certain. The clonotype was recovered from a man aged 60 to 69 with HIV. The chain's CDR3 is CASSYVFALMSTEAFF. The CDR3 nucleotides read TGTGCCAGCAGTTATGTATTTGCCCTTATGAGCACTGAAGCTTTCTTT.